One and the same sample provided the 3 T cell receptor beta chains below, sequenced in a study of cytomegalovirus exposure and HLA in healthy donors. The primer mix had 60 Vbeta and 13 Jbeta primers. Measured with immunoSEQ multiplex PCR; TCRdb has only the in-frame clones, and not every one. The sample includes about 70,000 clones, about 72% seen only once; the top ten take around 3%. Sequenced: PBMCs. All receptors derive from a girl aged 10 to 17 in good health and CMV-seropositive.

The V gene is TRBV11-2, the J gene TRBJ2-3; 8 bases map to TRBD2. CDR3 length: 15 amino acids. Unmatched junction bases numbered 8, after V lost 5 bases and J lost 4 bases. Germline values: CDR1 SGHAT, CDR2 FQNNGV. The DNA for the CDR3 is TGTGCCAGCAGCGATCCGGGGGGGGCACCAGATACGCAGTATTTT. This encodes CASSDPGGAPDTQYF.

The genes are TRBV19 and TRBJ1-1; no firm D call. Germline lookup yields CDR1 LNHDA and CDR2 SQIVND (reference sequence). The CDR3 has 11 amino acids. The V and J ends lost 4 bases and 5 bases respectively, with 5 bases between them. The CDR3 region is CASSTLTEAFF. The CDR3 nucleotides read TGTGCCAGTAGTACCTTAACTGAAGCTTTCTTT. The full variable domain, with the rest looked up from reference TRBV19 and TRBJ1-1, is DGGITQSPKYLFRKEGQNVTLSCEQNLNHDAMYWYRQDPGQGLRLIYYSQIVNDFQKGDIAEGYSVSREKKESFPLTVTSAQKNPTAFYLCASSTLTEAFFGQGTRLTVV.

This clone was observed many times. The J gene is TRBJ2-1, the V gene TRBV7-2; 10 bases line up with TRBD1. The CDR3 sequence is 15 residues long. Looked up from germline, CDR1 is SGHTA and CDR2 is FQGNSA. V was clipped by 3 bases and J by 7 bases; unmatched bases: 6. The CDR3 coding sequence is TGTGCCAGCAGCTTTGACAGGGGGCGAGAAAATGAGCAGTTCTTC. It encodes CASSFDRGRENEQFF.